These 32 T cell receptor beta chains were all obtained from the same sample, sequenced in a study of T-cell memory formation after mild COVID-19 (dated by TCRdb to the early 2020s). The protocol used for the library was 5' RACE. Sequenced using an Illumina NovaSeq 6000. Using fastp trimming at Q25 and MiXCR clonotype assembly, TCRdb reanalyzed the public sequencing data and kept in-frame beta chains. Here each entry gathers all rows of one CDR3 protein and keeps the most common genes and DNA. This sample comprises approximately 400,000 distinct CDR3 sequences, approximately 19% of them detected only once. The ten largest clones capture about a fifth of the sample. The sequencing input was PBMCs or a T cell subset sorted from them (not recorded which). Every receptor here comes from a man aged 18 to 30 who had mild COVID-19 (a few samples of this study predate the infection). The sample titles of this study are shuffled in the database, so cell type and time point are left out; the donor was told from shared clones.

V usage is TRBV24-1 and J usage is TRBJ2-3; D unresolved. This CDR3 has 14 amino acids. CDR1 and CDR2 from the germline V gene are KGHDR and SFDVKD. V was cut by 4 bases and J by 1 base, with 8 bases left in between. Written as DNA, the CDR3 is TGTGCCACCAGTGACGGCGGACGCACAGATACGCAGTATTTT. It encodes CATSDGGRTDTQYF.

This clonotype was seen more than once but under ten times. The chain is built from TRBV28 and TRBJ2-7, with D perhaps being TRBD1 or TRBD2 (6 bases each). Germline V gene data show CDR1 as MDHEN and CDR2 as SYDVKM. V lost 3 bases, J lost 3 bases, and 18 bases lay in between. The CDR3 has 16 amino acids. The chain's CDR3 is CASSFIPGAWDYEQYF. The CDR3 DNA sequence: TGTGCCAGCAGTTTTATTCCGGGGGCCTGGGACTACGAGCAGTACTTC.

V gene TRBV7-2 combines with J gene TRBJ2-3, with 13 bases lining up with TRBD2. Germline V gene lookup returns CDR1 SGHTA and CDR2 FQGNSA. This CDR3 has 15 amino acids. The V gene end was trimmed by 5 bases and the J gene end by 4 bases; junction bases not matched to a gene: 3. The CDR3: CASSTTSGGADTQYF. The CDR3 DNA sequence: TGTGCCAGCAGCACCACTAGCGGGGGGGCAGATACGCAGTATTTT.

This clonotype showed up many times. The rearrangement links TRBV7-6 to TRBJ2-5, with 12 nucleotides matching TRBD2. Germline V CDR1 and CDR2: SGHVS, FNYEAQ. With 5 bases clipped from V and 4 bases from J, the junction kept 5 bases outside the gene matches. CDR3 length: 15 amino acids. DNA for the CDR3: TGTGCCAGCAGCGTGACTAGCGGGGGAACAGAGACCCAGTACTTC. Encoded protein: CASSVTSGGTETQYF.

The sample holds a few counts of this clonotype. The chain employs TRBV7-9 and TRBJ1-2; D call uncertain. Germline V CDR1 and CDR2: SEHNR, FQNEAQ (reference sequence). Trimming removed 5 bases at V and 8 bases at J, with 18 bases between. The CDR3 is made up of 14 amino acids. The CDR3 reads CASSPRSTTMGYTF. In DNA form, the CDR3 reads TGTGCCAGCAGCCCCAGATCAACTACTATGGGCTACACCTTC.

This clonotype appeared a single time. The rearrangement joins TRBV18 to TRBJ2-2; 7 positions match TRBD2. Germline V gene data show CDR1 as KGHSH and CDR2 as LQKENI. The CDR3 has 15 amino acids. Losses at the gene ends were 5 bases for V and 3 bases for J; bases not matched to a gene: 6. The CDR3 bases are TGTGCCAGCTCAGCCAGCGGGGTGGACACCGGGGAGCTGTTTTTT. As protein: CASSASGVDTGELFF.

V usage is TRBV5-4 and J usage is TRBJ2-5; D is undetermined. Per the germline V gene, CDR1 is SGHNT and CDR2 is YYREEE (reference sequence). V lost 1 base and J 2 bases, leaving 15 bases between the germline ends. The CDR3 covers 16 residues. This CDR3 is CASSLTRVGFQETQYF. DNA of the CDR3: TGTGCCAGCAGCTTGACACGGGTGGGGTTTCAAGAGACCCAGTACTTC.

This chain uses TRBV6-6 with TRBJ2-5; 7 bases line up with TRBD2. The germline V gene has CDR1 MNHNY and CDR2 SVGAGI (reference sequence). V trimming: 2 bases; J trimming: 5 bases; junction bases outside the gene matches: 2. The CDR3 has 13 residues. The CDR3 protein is CASSYGGVETQYF. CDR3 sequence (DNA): TGTGCCAGCAGTTACGGGGGGGTGGAGACCCAGTACTTC.

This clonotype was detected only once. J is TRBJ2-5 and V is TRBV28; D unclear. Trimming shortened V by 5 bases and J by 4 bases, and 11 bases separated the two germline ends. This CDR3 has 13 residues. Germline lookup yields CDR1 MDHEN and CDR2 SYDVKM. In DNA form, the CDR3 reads TGTGCCAGCAGTCCTCACGGGCGAGAGACCCAGTACTTC. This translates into CASSPHGRETQYF.

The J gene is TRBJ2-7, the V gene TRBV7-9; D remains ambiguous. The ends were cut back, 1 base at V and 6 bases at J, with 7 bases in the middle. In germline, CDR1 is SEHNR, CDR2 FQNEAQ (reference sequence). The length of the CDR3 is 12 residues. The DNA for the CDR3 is TGTGCCAGCAGCTTAGAGGTGGGCGAGCAGTACGTC. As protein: CASSLEVGEQYV.

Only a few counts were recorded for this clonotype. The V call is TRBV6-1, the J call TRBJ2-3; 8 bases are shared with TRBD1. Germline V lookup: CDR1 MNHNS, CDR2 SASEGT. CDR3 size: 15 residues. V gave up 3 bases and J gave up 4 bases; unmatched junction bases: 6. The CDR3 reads CASSDLDRVADTQYF. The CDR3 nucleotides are TGTGCCAGCAGTGATCTGGACAGGGTAGCAGATACGCAGTATTTT.

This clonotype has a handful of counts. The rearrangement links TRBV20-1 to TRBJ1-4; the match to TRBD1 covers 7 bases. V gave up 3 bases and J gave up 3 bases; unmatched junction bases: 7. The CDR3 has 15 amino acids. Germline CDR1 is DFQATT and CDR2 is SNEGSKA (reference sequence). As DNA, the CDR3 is TGCAGTGCTAGCGAAACAGGGGCGGCTAATGAAAAACTGTTTTTT. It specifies CSASETGAANEKLFF.

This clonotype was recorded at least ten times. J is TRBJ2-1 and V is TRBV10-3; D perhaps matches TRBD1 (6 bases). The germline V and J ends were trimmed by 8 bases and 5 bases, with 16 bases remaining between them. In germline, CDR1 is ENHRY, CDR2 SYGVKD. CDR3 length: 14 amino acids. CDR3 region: CAISDSQLNNEQFF. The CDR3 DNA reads TGTGCCATCTCGGACAGCCAGCTAAACAATGAGCAGTTCTTC.

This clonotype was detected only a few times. The CDR3 sequence: CATSEPGLADKQFF. CDR3 nucleotide sequence: TGTGCCACCAGTGAACCTGGACTAGCGGATAAGCAGTTCTTC. The chain couples TRBV24-1 to TRBJ2-1, with 10 bases identical to TRBD2. The germline V gene has CDR1 KGHDR and CDR2 SFDVKD. V lost 4 bases, J lost 11 bases, and 7 bases stayed unmatched. CDR3 size: 14 residues.

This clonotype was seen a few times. The CDR3: CASSLDPGGGTEAFF. CDR3 DNA sequence: TGCGCCAGCAGCTTGGATCCAGGCGGGGGCACTGAAGCTTTCTTT. V and J are TRBV5-1 and TRBJ1-1, with D possibly matching TRBD1 (5 bases). CDR1 is SGHRS and CDR2 is YFSETQ in the germline V gene. V lost 0 bases to trimming and J lost 4 bases, with 13 bases between them. The CDR3 has 15 residues.

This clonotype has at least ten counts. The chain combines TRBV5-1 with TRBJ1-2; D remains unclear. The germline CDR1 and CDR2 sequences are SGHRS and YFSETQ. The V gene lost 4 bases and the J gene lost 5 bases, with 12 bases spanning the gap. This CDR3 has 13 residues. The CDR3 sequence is CASSNVPLYGYTF. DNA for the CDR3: TGCGCCAGCAGCAACGTCCCGCTTTATGGCTACACCTTC.

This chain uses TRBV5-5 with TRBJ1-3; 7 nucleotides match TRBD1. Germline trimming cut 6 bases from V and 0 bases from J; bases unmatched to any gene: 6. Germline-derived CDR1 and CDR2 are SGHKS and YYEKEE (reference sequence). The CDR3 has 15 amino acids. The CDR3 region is CASILGTDSGNTIYF. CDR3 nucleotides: TGTGCCAGCATCCTAGGGACAGACTCTGGAAACACCATATATTTT.

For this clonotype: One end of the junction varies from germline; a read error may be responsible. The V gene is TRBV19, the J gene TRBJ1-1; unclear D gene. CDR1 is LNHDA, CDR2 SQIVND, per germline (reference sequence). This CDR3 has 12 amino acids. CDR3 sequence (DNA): TGTGCCTGTAGACCTCCGGGGACTGAAGCTTTCTTT. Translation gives CACRPPGTEAFF. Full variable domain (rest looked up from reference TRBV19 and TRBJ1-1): DGGITQSPKYLFRKEGQNVTLSCEQNLNHDAMYWYRQDPGQGLRLIYYSQIVNDFQKGDIAEGYSVSREKKESFPLTVTSAQKNPTAFYLCACRPPGTEAFFGQGTRLTVV.

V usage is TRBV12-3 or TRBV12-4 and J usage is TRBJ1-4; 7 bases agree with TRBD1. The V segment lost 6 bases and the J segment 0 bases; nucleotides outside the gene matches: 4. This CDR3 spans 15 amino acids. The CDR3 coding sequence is TGTGCCAGCAGGGACAGGCGAGCAACTAATGAAAAACTGTTTTTT. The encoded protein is CASRDRRATNEKLFF.

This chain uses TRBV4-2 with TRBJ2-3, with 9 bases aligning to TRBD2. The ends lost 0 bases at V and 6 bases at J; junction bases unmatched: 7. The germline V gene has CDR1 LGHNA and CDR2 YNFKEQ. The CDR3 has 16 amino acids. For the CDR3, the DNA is TGTGCCAGCAGCCAAGATCTGCGGGGGGGCCGTGATACGCAGTATTTT. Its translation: CASSQDLRGGRDTQYF.

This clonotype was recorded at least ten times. Written as DNA, the CDR3 is TGTGCCATCAGTGACAGGGGATTTTCAGAGACCCAGTACTTC. This sequence encodes CAISDRGFSETQYF. V is TRBV10-3 and J is TRBJ2-5; TRBD1 might be the D (6 bases). V was pared by 3 bases and J by 4 bases, with 12 bases between. From germline, CDR1 is ENHRY and CDR2 SYGVKD. The length of the CDR3 is 14 residues.

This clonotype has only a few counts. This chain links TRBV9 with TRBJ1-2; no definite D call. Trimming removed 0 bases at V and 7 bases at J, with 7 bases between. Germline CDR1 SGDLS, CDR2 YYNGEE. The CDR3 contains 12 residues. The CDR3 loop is CASSVGPSGYTF. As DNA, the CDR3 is TGTGCCAGCAGCGTAGGCCCAAGTGGCTACACCTTC.

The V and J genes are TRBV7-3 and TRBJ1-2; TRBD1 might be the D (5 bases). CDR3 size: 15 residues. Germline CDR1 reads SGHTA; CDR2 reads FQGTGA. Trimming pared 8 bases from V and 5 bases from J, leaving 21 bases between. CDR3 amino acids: CASALGGRGPYGYTF. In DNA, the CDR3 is TGTGCCAGCGCACTAGGTGGGAGGGGACCTTATGGCTACACCTTC.

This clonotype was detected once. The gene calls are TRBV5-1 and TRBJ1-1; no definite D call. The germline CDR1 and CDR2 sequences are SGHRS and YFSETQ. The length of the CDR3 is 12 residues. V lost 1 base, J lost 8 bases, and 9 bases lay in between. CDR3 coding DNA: TGCGCCAGCAGCTTGTCGGGCGTAGAAGCTTTCTTT. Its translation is CASSLSGVEAFF.

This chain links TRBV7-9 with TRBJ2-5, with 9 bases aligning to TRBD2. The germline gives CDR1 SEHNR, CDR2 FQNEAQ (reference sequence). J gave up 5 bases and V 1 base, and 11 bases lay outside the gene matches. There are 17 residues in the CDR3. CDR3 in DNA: TGTGCCAGCAGCTTAGGTTTCCAGCGGGGGGATCAGGAGACCCAGTACTTC. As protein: CASSLGFQRGDQETQYF.

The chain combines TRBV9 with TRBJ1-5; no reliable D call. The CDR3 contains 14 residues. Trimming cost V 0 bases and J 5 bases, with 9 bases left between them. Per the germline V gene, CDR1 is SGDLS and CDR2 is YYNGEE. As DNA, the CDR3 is TGTGCCAGCAGCGTAGGTTTCGAGTATCAGCCCCAGCATTTT. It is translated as CASSVGFEYQPQHF.

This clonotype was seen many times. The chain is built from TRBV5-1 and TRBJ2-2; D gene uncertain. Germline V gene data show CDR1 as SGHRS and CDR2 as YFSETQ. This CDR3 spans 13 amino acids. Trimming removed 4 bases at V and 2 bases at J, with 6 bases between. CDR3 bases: TGCGCCAGCAGCGATCCCAACACCGGGGAGCTGTTTTTT. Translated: CASSDPNTGELFF.

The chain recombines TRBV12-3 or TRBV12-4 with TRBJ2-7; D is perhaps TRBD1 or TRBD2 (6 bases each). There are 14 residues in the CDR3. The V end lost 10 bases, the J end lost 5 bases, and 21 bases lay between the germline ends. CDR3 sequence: CATSPGGGSDEQYF. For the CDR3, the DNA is TGTGCCACCTCCCCCGGGGGCGGTTCGGACGAGCAGTACTTC.

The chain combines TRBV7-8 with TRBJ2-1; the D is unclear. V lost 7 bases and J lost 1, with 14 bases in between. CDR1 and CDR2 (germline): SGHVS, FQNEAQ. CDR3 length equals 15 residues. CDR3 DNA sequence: TGTGCCAGCACCAAGGATGCAGTATCCTACAATGAGCAGTTCTTC. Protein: CASTKDAVSYNEQFF. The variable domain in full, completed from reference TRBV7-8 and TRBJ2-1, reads GAGVSQSPRYKVAKRGQDVALRCDPISGHVSLFWYQQALGQGPEFLTYFQNEAQLDKSGLPSDRFFAERPEGSVSTLKIQRTQQEDSAVYLCASTKDAVSYNEQFFGPGTRLTVL.

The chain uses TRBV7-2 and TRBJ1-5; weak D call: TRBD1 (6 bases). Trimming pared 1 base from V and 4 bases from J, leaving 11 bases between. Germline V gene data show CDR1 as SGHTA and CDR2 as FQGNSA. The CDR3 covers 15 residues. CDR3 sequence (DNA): TGTGCCAGCAGCTTAGGAGGGACAAATAATCAGCCCCAGCATTTT. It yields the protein CASSLGGTNNQPQHF.

DNA of the CDR3: TGTGCCAGCAGCGGGACAGGGTTTGGGGACACTGAAGCTTTCTTT. Translated: CASSGTGFGDTEAFF. The chain uses TRBV12-3 or TRBV12-4 and TRBJ1-1; 9 positions match TRBD1. Trimming took 6 bases from V and 3 from J; bases not matched to a gene: 8. The CDR3 has 15 amino acids.

Written as DNA, the CDR3 is TGTGCCAGCAGTTATGAGTCGGGCACCGGGGAGCTGTTTTTT. This gives the protein CASSYESGTGELFF. This rearrangement joins TRBV12-3 or TRBV12-4 to TRBJ2-2, with D unclear. The CDR3 consists of 14 residues. The V and J ends lost 4 bases and 4 bases respectively, with 10 bases between them.